This T cell receptor beta chain was sequenced for a study of T cells in Graves' hyperthyroidism and ophthalmopathy. Overall study: Peripheral blood was acquired at first diagnosis, ahead of any therapy whatsoever.

The source material, RNA transcripts, was used to amplify TCR beta CDR3 regions. TCR CDR3 underwent first-round RT-PCR with the HTBI primer set. TCRdb called the multiplex PCR reads again in MiXCR, with one record for every CDR3 protein. This sample has 490,000 or so distinct CDR3 sequences, with approximately 23% found just once. This CDR3 has 13 amino acids. The V gene's germline CDR1 is SGHKS and CDR2 YYEKEE (reference sequence). V was pared by 2 bases and J by 15 bases, with 9 bases of the junction left unmatched. Disease lasting under 3 months, a NOSPECS grade of at least 4, and a Clinical Activity Score of at least 3 were features of the ophthalmopathy patients. Extraction of PBMCs used roughly 9.4 ml of fresh peripheral blood. Concerning this clonotype itself: Its target is unknown.

Study-wide results and caveats: Most thyroid clonotypes with frequency above 0.001 were detected in blood.

The sequence was obtained from a woman in her 70s with Graves' ophthalmopathy. The chain recombines TRBV5-5 with TRBJ2-4; 9 bases are a match to TRBD1. Sequenced: blood. In DNA, the CDR3 is TGTGCCAGCAGCTTCGCCGGGACAGGGTCTTGGTACTTC. This gives the protein CASSFAGTGSWYF.